This T cell receptor (beta chain) is from a study of vaccination and CD4 T cells after COVID-19. Turning to the study itself: Median time from COVID diagnosis to post-COVID sampling was more than 95 days (35 to 161).

The CDR3 runs 16 residues. Trimming left V 3 bases short and J 6 bases short, with 18 bases between. Documented treatment: roughly ten-day PBMC culture with coronavirus spike peptide pools or control peptides (ViraFEST assay). For ViraFEST, peptide pools expanded antigen-specific T cells, after which the TCRs were sequenced. Per well, fewer than 2.5 million PBMCs were cultured in the presence of roughly 10 IU/ml IL-2 and around 11 ug/ml peptide pools. Scientists separated out CD4+ T cells through negative selection following 10 days in culture. With the Oncomine TCR Beta short-read assay, DNA from cultured CD4+ T cells was sequenced. One entry per CDR3 protein, called by TCRdb with MiXCR from the PCR reads. This table holds roughly 15,000 distinct CDR3 sequences, roughly 46% found once. This clonotype was detected only a few times. The antigen is unknown.

The V call is TRBV23-1, the J call TRBJ1-5; D might be TRBD1 (6 bases). TRBV23-1 is an ORF, with its function uncertain. The sequence was collected from a human donor who had recovered from COVID-19. Material for sequencing was CD4+ T cells from blood, cultured in vitro. CDR3: CASSHPREGHFQPQHF. CDR3 nucleotides: TGCGCCAGCAGTCACCCAAGGGAGGGACATTTTCAGCCCCAGCATTTT.